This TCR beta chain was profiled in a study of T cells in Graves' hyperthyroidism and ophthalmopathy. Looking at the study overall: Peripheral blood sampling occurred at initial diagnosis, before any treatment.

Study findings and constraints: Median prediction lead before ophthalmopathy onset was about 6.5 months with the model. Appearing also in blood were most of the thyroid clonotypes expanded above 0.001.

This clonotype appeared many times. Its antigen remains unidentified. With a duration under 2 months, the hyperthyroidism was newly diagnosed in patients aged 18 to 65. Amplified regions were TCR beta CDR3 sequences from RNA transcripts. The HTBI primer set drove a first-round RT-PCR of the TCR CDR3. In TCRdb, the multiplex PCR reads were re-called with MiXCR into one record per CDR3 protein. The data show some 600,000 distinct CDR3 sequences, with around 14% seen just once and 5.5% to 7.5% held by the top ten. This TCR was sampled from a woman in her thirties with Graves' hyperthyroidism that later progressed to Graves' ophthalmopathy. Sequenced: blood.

The chain's CDR3 is CATSRDRTSGNEQFF. CDR3 bases: TGTGCCACCAGCAGAGATCGGACTAGCGGGAATGAGCAGTTCTTC. The gene calls are TRBV15 and TRBJ2-1, with 11 bases fitting TRBD2. This CDR3 comprises 15 residues. Trimming took 0 bases from V and 7 from J; bases not matched to a gene: 2. Germline assignment: CDR1 LNHNV and CDR2 YYDKDF (reference sequence).